This entry describes one T cell receptor beta chain. This sample stems from a study of blood T cell repertoires in COVID-19. Across the study: COVID-19 samples from acute and convalescent phases originated in the United States, Italy and Spain. T cells, B-cell-depleted T cells, or PBMCs supplied cDNA or gDNA.

The CDR3 runs 15 residues. V was pared by 1 base and J by 5 bases, with 6 bases of the junction left unmatched. Per the germline V gene, CDR1 is LNHNV and CDR2 is YYDKDF (reference sequence). Original analysis: Amplification from reference gene primers served as the basis for estimated nucleated cell counts. The data were produced by immunoSEQ multiplex PCR, yet TCRdb's version contains in-frame clones alone and is incomplete. That table is the source of V, J and clone size, and D and trimming were worked out from the DNA. Of about 160,000 clones detected, more than 70% appear once; the ten largest clones hold around an eighth.

Sequenced material: peripheral blood. The clonotype was recovered from a young man with active or convalescent COVID-19. This chain connects TRBV15 to TRBJ2-7; 9 positions match TRBD1. CDR3 amino acids: CATSRARTGADEQYF. CDR3 sequence (DNA): TGTGCCACCAGCAGAGCCAGGACAGGGGCTGACGAGCAGTACTTC.